Below, 9 T cell receptor beta chains from the same sample are listed, as sequenced in a study of blood T cell repertoires in COVID-19. Method: immunoSEQ multiplex PCR; TCRdb's copy keeps in-frame clones and lacks some. This table has about 80,000 clones, more than 65% appearing once. Sequenced input: peripheral blood. The receptors here all came from a man aged 80 or over with acute or convalescent COVID-19.

V is TRBV7-9 and J is TRBJ2-7; TRBD1 agrees at 7 bases. Trimming at V came to 5 bases and at J to 13 bases, leaving 14 bases not matched to a gene. CDR1 SEHNR and CDR2 FQNEAQ come from the germline V gene (reference sequence). The CDR3 is 13 residues long. CDR3 nucleotide sequence: TGTGCCAGCAGCCAGGGGACAGCTACGAATGAATACTTC. Translating it yields CASSQGTATNEYF. The full variable domain, its missing parts supplied by reference TRBV7-9 and TRBJ2-7, is DTGVSQNPRHKITKRGQNVTFRCDPISEHNRLYWYRQTLGQGPEFLTYFQNEAQLEKSRLLSDRFSAERPKGSFSTLEIQRTEQGDSAMYLCASSQGTATNEYFGPGTRLTVT.

The chain couples TRBV7-3 to TRBJ1-4, with 7 bases matching TRBD1. Trimming took 6 bases from V and 7 from J; bases not matched to a gene: 5. From germline, CDR1 is SGHTA and CDR2 FQGTGA. The CDR3 length is 13 residues. The chain's CDR3 is CASSQGVGEKLFF. The CDR3 DNA follows: TGTGCCAGCAGTCAGGGGGTTGGTGAAAAACTGTTTTTT.

The chain carries TRBV11-3 and TRBJ2-3, with unresolved D. The CDR3 loop spans 14 amino acids. V gave up 5 bases and J gave up 1 base, with 10 bases separating them. Germline V gene data show CDR1 as SGHNT and CDR2 as YENEEA. The CDR3 DNA is TGTGCCAGCAGCCAAGCCGTGGGCACAGATACGCAGTATTTT. It translates to CASSQAVGTDTQYF. Filled out from reference TRBV11-3 and TRBJ2-3, the complete variable domain reads EAGVVQSPRYKIIEKKQPVAFWCNPISGHNTLYWYLQNLGQGPELLIRYENEEAVDDSQLPKDRFSAERLKGVDSTLKIQPAELGDSAVYLCASSQAVGTDTQYFGPGTRLTVL.

The table lists this clone with a count of one. The chain is built from TRBV29-1 and TRBJ1-6; 7 bases line up with TRBD1. V shed 7 bases and J 0 bases; nucleotides not matched to a gene: 6. This CDR3 has 15 residues. Germline lookup yields CDR1 SQVTM and CDR2 ANQGSEA. CDR3: CSARTGNSYNSPLHF. The DNA for the CDR3 is TGCAGCGCTCGGACAGGCAACTCCTATAATTCACCCCTCCACTTT.

This sequence joins TRBV6-5 and TRBJ1-1; maybe TRBD1 (6 bases). Trimming removed 6 bases from V and 1 base from J, with 15 bases in between. CDR3 length: 15 residues. CDR1 is MNHEY, CDR2 SVGAGI, per germline. DNA of the CDR3: TGTGCCAGCAGCACGAGGACAGCAGCGAACACTGAAGCTTTCTTT. Protein product: CASSTRTAANTEAFF.

This chain uses TRBV7-9 with TRBJ2-1, with 10 nucleotides matching TRBD2. The CDR3 sequence is 15 residues long. Germline V gene data show CDR1 as SEHNR and CDR2 as FQNEAQ (reference sequence). The V segment lost 1 base and the J segment 5 bases; nucleotides outside the gene matches: 2. As DNA, the CDR3 is TGTGCCAGCAGCTTAGAGCGGGGGGGCCACAATGAGCAGTTCTTC. This sequence encodes CASSLERGGHNEQFF.

The chain has TRBV18 and TRBJ2-7, with 9 bases lining up with TRBD1. Germline V gene data show CDR1 as KGHSH and CDR2 as LQKENI. The CDR3 has 15 amino acids. Trimming removed 1 base from V and 2 bases from J; junction bases left unmatched: 3. The CDR3, as DNA: TGTGCCAGCTCACCACAAGGACAGGGGACCTACGAGCAGTACTTC. This codes for CASSPQGQGTYEQYF.

This rearrangement joins TRBV5-8 to TRBJ2-1, with 9 bases that match TRBD1. The CDR3 has 17 residues. After removal of 0 bases from V and 1 base from J, the junction contained 5 bases not matched to a gene. Germline CDR1 reads SGHTS; CDR2 reads YDEGEE. CDR3 protein: CASSLAVGTGSYNEQFF. DNA for the CDR3: TGTGCCAGCAGCTTGGCCGTCGGGACAGGGTCCTACAATGAGCAGTTCTTC.

The chain recombines TRBV27 with TRBJ2-7; 12 bases agree with TRBD1. There are 16 residues in the CDR3. The germline V gene encodes CDR1 MNHEY and CDR2 SMNVEV (reference sequence). Trimming at V came to 6 bases and at J to 7 bases, leaving 13 bases not matched to a gene. This CDR3 is CASSPIGTGGVWEQYF. CDR3 sequence (DNA): TGTGCCAGCAGCCCTATCGGGACAGGGGGCGTTTGGGAGCAGTACTTC.